This record concerns one T cell receptor beta chain sequence. The antigen remains unidentified. At one boundary the junction diverges from the germline segment, which might be a read error. This specimen belongs to a study of cytomegalovirus exposure and HLA in healthy donors. General study results and limits: Later work found that TCR association rates differed between HLA loci; DRB1 had the most and HLA-C the fewest.

The germline gives CDR1 SNHLY, CDR2 FYNNEI. CDR3 size: 12 residues. Researchers ran the PCR with 60 Vbeta and 13 Jbeta primers. The protocol was immunoSEQ multiplex PCR, while the TCRdb copy is restricted to in-frame clones and leaves out a portion. The repertoire consists of some 100,000 clones, with roughly four fifths occurring once and the leading ten covering approximately 14%. Sequences were obtained from PBMCs. The source of this sequence is a male donor in good health and CMV-seropositive. The V call is TRBV2, the J call TRBJ1-1, with TRBD1 matching over 9 bases. This CDR3 reads CASSPDRGLKRF. The CDR3 DNA follows: TGTGCCAGCAGCCCGGACAGGGGACTAAAAAGATTT.